Sequencing of this T cell receptor (beta chain) was carried out in a study of T cells after yellow fever vaccination. This clonotype showed up just a few times. Per germline, CDR1 SGHKS and CDR2 YYEKEE (reference sequence). CDR3 length: 14 residues. V was cut by 4 bases and J by 9 bases, with 17 bases left in between. TCRdb processed the 5' RACE reads anew with MiXCR; each CDR3 protein has one entry. The sample yields 610,000 or so distinct CDR3 sequences, roughly an eighth seen once. The source of this sequence is a man aged 25-40 years who received the YFV17D yellow fever vaccine. The chain recombines TRBV5-5 with TRBJ2-4; D remains ambiguous. The source was PBMCs, collected on the day of the yellow fever booster vaccination. The CDR3 nucleotides read TGTGCCAGCAGCCCGCCCCCCCCGGTGGGCATTCAGTACTTC. This sequence encodes CASSPPPPVGIQYF.